This T cell receptor beta chain appears in the sequencing data of a study of T cell repertoires in cytomegalovirus infection. Looking at the study overall: Recently identified HLA-C-restricted and well-studied HLA-B-restricted CMV epitopes were used.

This CDR3 comprises 14 residues. Germline V gives CDR1 SGHTA, CDR2 FQGTGA. Trimming took 9 bases from V and 0 from J, leaving 12 bases between them. MiXCR, run by TCRdb on the reads, gives a single entry per CDR3 protein. The sample has fewer than 650,000 distinct CDR3 sequences; 40% are singletons. Note on this clonotype: Its specificity is unknown.

The V and J genes are TRBV7-3 and TRBJ1-3; D uncertain. The sequencing here drew on cultured PBMCs, taken from culture after CMV antigen stimulation. This TCR was sampled from a human donor in good health (CMV status not recorded). Some clones in this sample may be carry-over from other donors' samples. CDR3 amino acids: CASRQPGSGNTIYF. The CDR3, as DNA: TGTGCCAGTCGCCAACCTGGCTCTGGAAACACCATATATTTT.